Each of the 19 T cell receptor beta chains below was sequenced from the same sample in a study of vaccination effects on CD4 cells after COVID-19. Antigen-specific CD4+ T cells were expanded (with viral peptide pools) by the ViraFEST assay ahead of sequencing. CD4+ T cells were isolated after less than 13 days of culture. Negative nucleocapsid antibody tests before and after vaccination confirmed no previous SARS-CoV-2 infection. Antigens for these TCRs are unknown. The assay was immunoSEQ multiplex PCR, and TCRdb's table has in-frame clones only and misses some. Of tens of thousands of clones detected, roughly 70% appear once; the ten largest clones hold around 3.3%. This specimen was CD4+ T cells from PBMCs cultured with SARS-CoV-2 spike peptides, taken before COVID-19 vaccination. These receptors originate from a human donor who received a COVID-19 vaccine.

The chain combines TRBV12-3 or TRBV12-4 with TRBJ2-7; 7 bases match TRBD1. The CDR3 contains 12 residues. The V and J ends lost 5 bases and 3 bases, in that order; junction bases with no gene match: 1. In DNA form, the CDR3 reads TGTGCCAGCAGTCGACAGGGCTACGAGCAGTACTTC. Its protein product is CASSRQGYEQYF.

This chain links TRBV20-1 with TRBJ1-1; TRBD1 is a possible D gene (5 bases). The CDR3 has 12 amino acids. V was trimmed by 3 bases and J by 7 bases, leaving 12 bases between them. Germline loops: CDR1 DFQATT, CDR2 SNEGSKA (reference sequence). The CDR3 sequence: CSASRGAGEAFF. The CDR3 coding sequence is TGCAGTGCTAGTCGAGGGGCGGGTGAAGCTTTCTTT.

CDR3 loop: CSVGDRDGNTIYF. In DNA, the CDR3 is TGCAGCGTTGGAGACAGGGATGGAAACACCATATATTTT. The V call is TRBV29-1, the J call TRBJ1-3, with TRBD1 matching 7 bases. CDR3 length equals 13 residues. Germline V lookup: CDR1 SQVTM, CDR2 ANQGSEA. V lost 4 bases and J lost 3; bases outside the gene matches: 3.

The chain recombines TRBV10-3 with TRBJ2-1, with 9 bases matching TRBD1. This CDR3 is 18 amino acids long. The V segment lost 3 bases and the J segment 2 bases; nucleotides outside the gene matches: 11. Germline values: CDR1 ENHRY, CDR2 SYGVKD. CDR3 bases: TGTGCCATCAGTGAATTACCGCCGGGACAGGGTACCTACAATGAGCAGTTCTTC. It translates to CAISELPPGQGTYNEQFF.

This rearrangement joins TRBV28 to TRBJ2-7; D remains ambiguous. The CDR3 is 16 residues long. Trimming cost V 2 bases and J 0 bases, with 14 bases left between them. In germline, CDR1 is MDHEN, CDR2 SYDVKM. The CDR3 DNA is TGTGCCAGCAGTTTAAAACCGGGCCCCAGCTCCTACGAGCAGTACTTC. It specifies CASSLKPGPSSYEQYF.

This rearrangement joins TRBV18 to TRBJ1-2; D ambiguous. Germline assignment: CDR1 KGHSH and CDR2 LQKENI. This CDR3 contains 14 residues. Trimming shortened V by 0 bases and J by 1 base, and 6 bases separated the two germline ends. The CDR3, as DNA: TGTGCCAGCTCACCACCTCTGCTTAACTATGGCTACACCTTC. Its translation: CASSPPLLNYGYTF.

This clone has only a few counts. The gene calls are TRBV27 and TRBJ1-2, with 7 nucleotides matching TRBD1. The length of the CDR3 is 15 residues. Losses at the gene ends were 5 bases for V and 6 bases for J; bases not matched to a gene: 12. Germline CDR1 reads MNHEY; CDR2 reads SMNVEV (reference sequence). The CDR3 bases are TGTGCCAGCAGTCCCCACCTCGACAGGGAGCATGGCTACACCTTC. Translation: CASSPHLDREHGYTF.

The chain recombines TRBV7-9 with TRBJ1-1; a possible D gene is TRBD1 (6 bases). Germline assignment: CDR1 SEHNR and CDR2 FQNEAQ (reference sequence). The CDR3 length is 12 residues. V was pared by 4 bases and J by 12 bases, with 15 bases between. The chain's CDR3 is CASSSTGIASFF. For the CDR3, the DNA is TGTGCCAGCAGCTCTACAGGGATAGCATCTTTCTTT.

The V call is TRBV18, the J call TRBJ1-3, with 9 bases that match TRBD1. In germline, CDR1 is KGHSH, CDR2 LQKENI. The length of the CDR3 is 15 residues. V dropped 3 bases and J dropped 5; count of bases not matched to a gene: 5. DNA for the CDR3: TGTGCCAGCTCACCCGGGACAGGGTCGAGAAACACCATATATTTT. Amino acid sequence: CASSPGTGSRNTIYF.

This clone was counted only a few times. The V gene is TRBV10-3, the J gene TRBJ1-6; D call uncertain. The CDR3 extends over 13 amino acids. V was cut by 6 bases and J by 6 bases, with 9 bases left in between. Germline CDR1 is ENHRY and CDR2 is SYGVKD. CDR3 sequence reads: CAISIQPNSPLHF. The DNA for the CDR3 is TGTGCCATCAGCATCCAGCCTAATTCACCCCTCCACTTT.

In DNA, the CDR3 is TGCGCCAGCAGCTTGGACAGGGCGGAGAATTCACCCCTCCACTTT. Translating gives CASSLDRAENSPLHF. The chain has TRBV5-1 and TRBJ1-6; weak D call: TRBD1 (6 bases). Germline lookup yields CDR1 SGHRS and CDR2 YFSETQ. There are 15 residues in the CDR3. Trimming took off 0 bases at V and 7 bases at J, with 11 bases between the two ends.

The CDR3 loop is CASGGTGGYQPQHF. The CDR3, as DNA: TGTGCCAGTGGCGGGACAGGGGGATATCAGCCCCAGCATTTT. The chain couples TRBV19 to TRBJ1-5; 11 nucleotides align to TRBD1. This CDR3 contains 14 residues. V lost 8 bases and J lost 5; bases outside the gene matches: 5. In germline, CDR1 is LNHDA, CDR2 SQIVND (reference sequence).

The gene calls are TRBV11-2 and TRBJ2-2, with D unclear. V dropped 0 bases and J dropped 4 bases, with 12 bases sitting between them. There are 16 residues in the CDR3. Germline V gene data show CDR1 as SGHAT and CDR2 as FQNNGV. CDR3 DNA sequence: TGTGCCAGCAGCTTAGATCTTGGGTGGAGCACCGGGGAGCTGTTTTTT. Translating gives CASSLDLGWSTGELFF.

A single count supports this clone. The V call is TRBV19, the J call TRBJ2-7; 7 bases map to TRBD2. V gave up 3 bases and J gave up 0 bases; unmatched junction bases: 8. The V gene's germline CDR1 is LNHDA and CDR2 SQIVND (reference sequence). This CDR3 is built from 16 residues. The CDR3 spells CASSIRWTRVSYEQYF. CDR3 coding DNA: TGTGCCAGTAGTATCAGATGGACTAGGGTCTCCTACGAGCAGTACTTC.

The V gene is TRBV6-5, the J gene TRBJ2-2, with D perhaps TRBD2 (6 bases). V lost 8 bases and J 0 bases, leaving 13 bases between the germline ends. The germline V gene encodes CDR1 MNHEY and CDR2 SVGAGI. The CDR3 totals 15 residues. The chain's CDR3 is CASGSGVANTGELFF. CDR3 bases: TGTGCCAGCGGTAGCGGAGTCGCGAACACCGGGGAGCTGTTTTTT.

V gene TRBV12-3 or TRBV12-4 combines with J gene TRBJ2-1; D is unresolved. V lost 6 bases to trimming and J lost 6 bases, with 12 bases between them. The CDR3 has 13 residues. DNA for the CDR3: TGTGCCAGCAGGATCAGTGGGGTCAATGAGCAGTTCTTC. Its translation: CASRISGVNEQFF.

This chain joins TRBV27 and TRBJ2-2; TRBD2 matches at 13 bases. CDR3 length: 18 residues. V lost 3 bases to trimming and J lost 1 base; unmatched junction nucleotides: 5. Germline assignment: CDR1 MNHEY and CDR2 SMNVEV (reference sequence). The CDR3, as DNA: TGTGCCAGCAGTTTCTCGGGACTAGCGGGGAGGAACACCGGGGAGCTGTTTTTT. Translated: CASSFSGLAGRNTGELFF.

To note about this clone: At one boundary the junction diverges from the germline segment, which might be a read error. This chain links TRBV2 with TRBJ1-2, with 9 bases matching TRBD1. CDR1 is SNHLY, CDR2 FYNNEI, per germline. This CDR3 has 11 amino acids. In DNA, the CDR3 is TGTGCCAGCAGCGAGGTCGGGACAGGGCTCTTC. As protein: CASSEVGTGLF.

This clone was seen a single time. The chain carries TRBV2 and TRBJ1-6; no definite D call. This CDR3 has 14 residues. Germline CDR1 and CDR2: SNHLY and FYNNEI. V lost 7 bases and J lost 11, with 18 bases in between. CDR3 bases: TGTGCCAGCAACGAACTAGTGGGGTCCACACCCCTCCACTTT. Translation: CASNELVGSTPLHF. The whole variable domain, filled in from reference TRBV2 and TRBJ1-6, reads EPEVTQTPSHQVTQMGQEVILRCVPISNHLYFYWYRQILGQKVEFLVSFYNNEISEKSEIFDDQFSVERPDGSNFTLKIRSTKLEDSAMYFCASNELVGSTPLHFGNGTRLTVT.